Listed here are 30 T cell receptor beta chains from one sample, sequenced in a study of shared clonotypes between healthy human individuals (dated by TCRdb to about 2020). CD8 naive samples consisted of CD45RO-negative cells that were positively selected for CCR7, yielding a CD45RA+CCR7+ population without TemRA cells. Library creation used the immunoSEQ multiplex PCR assay. TCRdb re-hosts the immuneACCESS table, in-frame sequences only. Its copies lack some clones; in the studies checked, an unresolved V gene accounts for under half of them, and the cause for the rest is not known. For this sample the table gives millions of clones, of which 93% were detected only once. Approximately 1.7% of the sample lies in the top ten. What was sequenced was naive CD8+ T cells from PBMCs. The sample's cell subset or site, from its label and the paper: CD45RA+CCR7+. The source of these receptors is a man aged 18 to 30 in good health. Some clones in this sample may be carry-over from other donors' samples.

This sequence joins TRBV7-2 and TRBJ2-1; D unclear. The CDR3 consists of 16 residues. Trimming left V 5 bases short and J 5 bases short, with 19 bases between. Germline lookup yields CDR1 SGHTA and CDR2 FQGNSA. As DNA, the CDR3 is TGTGCCAGCAGCCGAGGAAACACCCTCTCGGACAATGAGCAGTTCTTC. This translates into CASSRGNTLSDNEQFF.

J is TRBJ2-1 and V is TRBV29-1; a weak D match, TRBD1 (5 bases). This CDR3 has 14 amino acids. The germline V and J ends were trimmed by 3 bases and 0 bases, with 9 bases remaining between them. Germline CDR1 and CDR2: SQVTM and ANQGSEA. CDR3 in amino acids: CSVEDKSSYNEQFF. The DNA of the CDR3 is TGCAGCGTTGAGGACAAGAGCTCCTACAATGAGCAGTTCTTC.

V and J are TRBV7-9 and TRBJ1-1, with 7 bases identical to TRBD1. Germline V gives CDR1 SEHNR, CDR2 FQNEAQ (reference sequence). With 1 base clipped from V and 4 bases from J, the junction kept 6 bases outside the gene matches. CDR3 length: 15 amino acids. This CDR3 is CASSLDRGAGTEAFF. The CDR3 DNA is TGTGCCAGCAGCTTAGACAGGGGAGCGGGCACTGAAGCTTTCTTT.

J is TRBJ2-7 and V is TRBV6-1; the D gene is possibly TRBD2 (5 bases). Germline V gene lookup returns CDR1 MNHNS and CDR2 SASEGT. There are 15 residues in the CDR3. V gave up 6 bases and J gave up 6 bases, with 21 bases separating them. CDR3 DNA: TGTGCCAGCAGCCCCCCCTCCTCACTAGTATCCGAGCAGTACTTC. This encodes CASSPPSSLVSEQYF.

The chain combines TRBV7-2 with TRBJ2-4, with TRBD1 identical over 9 bases. The V and J ends lost 4 bases and 1 base, in that order; junction bases with no gene match: 11. Germline loops: CDR1 SGHTA, CDR2 FQGNSA. The CDR3 runs to 18 residues. The CDR3 here is CASSWHRDRVGAKNIQYF. CDR3 sequence (DNA): TGTGCCAGCAGCTGGCACCGGGACAGGGTGGGTGCCAAAAACATTCAGTACTTC. Variable domain in full (rest from reference TRBV7-2 and TRBJ2-4): GAGVSQSPSNKVTEKGKDVELRCDPISGHTALYWYRQSLGQGLEFLIYFQGNSAPDKSGLPSDRFSAERTGGSVSTLTIQRTQQEDSAVYLCASSWHRDRVGAKNIQYFGAGTRLSVL.

The chain joins TRBV14 to TRBJ2-2; TRBD1 agrees at 8 bases. This CDR3 comprises 15 residues. J gave up 7 bases and V 4 bases, and 8 bases lay outside the gene matches. In germline, CDR1 is SGHDN, CDR2 FVKESK. The chain's CDR3 is CASSPSTGVHGELFF. CDR3 nucleotides: TGTGCCAGCAGCCCCTCGACAGGGGTTCACGGGGAGCTGTTTTTT.

V and J are TRBV28 and TRBJ2-1; TRBD2 agrees at 8 bases. Germline V gene sequence: CDR1 MDHEN, CDR2 SYDVKM. V shed 6 bases and J 4 bases; nucleotides not matched to a gene: 8. This CDR3 has 15 residues. The chain's CDR3 is CASREAGAGYNEQFF. The CDR3 nucleotides are TGTGCCAGCAGGGAAGCGGGAGCTGGTTACAATGAGCAGTTCTTC.

The CDR3 DNA reads TGTGCCAGCAGTTTGGCGCAGGGCCTGCCCTCTAATGAAAAACTGTTTTTT. It yields the protein CASSLAQGLPSNEKLFF. V and J are TRBV28 and TRBJ1-4; a possible D gene is TRBD1 (5 bases). Germline CDR1 MDHEN, CDR2 SYDVKM. V was shortened by 3 bases and J by 3 bases, with 17 bases between the two germline ends. This CDR3 is 17 amino acids long.

This chain joins TRBV19 and TRBJ2-7; the D is unclear. Trimming took 5 bases from V and 5 from J, leaving 19 bases between them. There are 15 residues in the CDR3. Germline V gene data show CDR1 as LNHDA and CDR2 as SQIVND (reference sequence). The CDR3 nucleotides read TGTGCCAGTAGTGCGTTAATGTTGGGGTCCAACGAGCAGTACTTC. This encodes CASSALMLGSNEQYF.

The chain carries TRBV27 and TRBJ2-7; D is possibly TRBD1 (5 bases). This CDR3 has 13 amino acids. Germline V gene data show CDR1 as MNHEY and CDR2 as SMNVEV (reference sequence). V lost 3 bases and J 5 bases, leaving 11 bases between the germline ends. The CDR3 here is CASSLQGLNEQYF. In DNA, the CDR3 is TGTGCCAGCAGTTTGCAGGGTTTGAACGAGCAGTACTTC.

CDR3 protein: CASSRTRGITPTDTQYF. In nucleotides, the CDR3 is TGTGCCAGCAGCCGAACTCGGGGGATTACCCCCACAGATACGCAGTATTTT. The chain carries TRBV7-8 and TRBJ2-3; maybe TRBD2 (6 bases). The V end was cut by 5 bases, the J end by 2 bases, with 20 bases between. The CDR3 length is 17 residues. The germline V gene encodes CDR1 SGHVS and CDR2 FQNEAQ.

This chain connects TRBV29-1 to TRBJ2-7; D possibly corresponds to TRBD1 (5 bases). This CDR3 region has 13 residues. The germline CDR1 and CDR2 sequences are SQVTM and ANQGSEA. Trimming pared 4 bases from V and 0 bases from J, leaving 10 bases between. The CDR3 nucleotides are TGCAGCGTTGTAACAGGCGCCTCCTACGAGCAGTACTTC. Translated, it gives CSVVTGASYEQYF.

Concerning this clone: The sample contains more than one DNA sequence encoding this CDR3. V gene TRBV27 combines with J gene TRBJ2-2; a possible D gene is TRBD1 (6 bases). CDR1 MNHEY and CDR2 SMNVEV come from the germline V gene (reference sequence). This CDR3 has 14 amino acids. V was clipped by 3 bases and J by 4 bases, with 9 bases between them. In DNA form, the CDR3 reads TGTGCCAGCAGTTTGAGGGGGTCCACCGGGGAGCTGTTTTTT. Protein: CASSLRGSTGELFF.

The genes are TRBV2 and TRBJ2-7, with D possibly matching TRBD2 (5 bases). V lost 0 bases and J 6 bases, leaving 12 bases between the germline ends. The CDR3 is made up of 14 amino acids. The germline V gene encodes CDR1 SNHLY and CDR2 FYNNEI. CDR3 nucleotides: TGTGCCAGCAGTGAAGCCCGCGGGTGGGGCGAGCAGTACTTC. This codes for CASSEARGWGEQYF. The complete variable domain, with remaining parts taken from reference TRBV2 and TRBJ2-7, reads EPEVTQTPSHQVTQMGQEVILRCVPISNHLYFYWYRQILGQKVEFLVSFYNNEISEKSEIFDDQFSVERPDGSNFTLKIRSTKLEDSAMYFCASSEARGWGEQYFGPGTRLTVT.

CDR3 DNA sequence: TGTGCCAGCAGTTCCACAGGGGGGAACGGTGGCTACACCTTC. This encodes CASSSTGGNGGYTF. The V call is TRBV27, the J call TRBJ1-2; 8 bases match TRBD1. The germline CDR1 and CDR2 sequences are MNHEY and SMNVEV (reference sequence). This CDR3 contains 14 residues. V lost 4 bases, J lost 7 bases, and 8 bases stayed unmatched.

V is TRBV9 and J is TRBJ2-3; D gene ambiguous. The CDR3 runs to 12 residues. Trimming cost V 3 bases and J 5 bases, with 7 bases left between them. The germline V gene encodes CDR1 SGDLS and CDR2 YYNGEE. The CDR3 protein is CASSALGDTQYF. The CDR3 DNA is TGTGCCAGCAGCGCCCTCGGAGATACGCAGTATTTT.

The chain links TRBV5-4 to TRBJ1-2, with D tentatively TRBD1 (6 bases). The germline gives CDR1 SGHNT, CDR2 YYREEE (reference sequence). V dropped 7 bases and J dropped 8 bases, with 21 bases sitting between them. This CDR3 comprises 14 residues. The CDR3 bases are TGTGCCAGCTGGACTACCGGGGGGGCTGAGGGCTACACCTTC. It translates to CASWTTGGAEGYTF.

In DNA, the CDR3 is TGTGCCAGCAGTTACCCACGACAGGTTAGAGGCAATCAGCCCCAGCATTTT. Amino acids: CASSYPRQVRGNQPQHF. The rearrangement joins TRBV6-8 to TRBJ1-5, with D maybe TRBD1 (6 bases). Germline CDR1 reads MNHGY; CDR2 reads SAAAGT. The CDR3 covers 17 residues. V lost 2 bases, J lost 2 bases, and 16 bases lay in between.

The chain is built from TRBV7-9 and TRBJ1-4; no firm D call. CDR1 SEHNR and CDR2 FQNEAQ come from the germline V gene (reference sequence). Trimming left V 5 bases short and J 8 bases short, with 15 bases between. CDR3 size: 14 residues. The CDR3 DNA sequence: TGTGCCAGCAGCGAGGATCCTGTTCGAGAAAAACTGTTTTTT. Residues: CASSEDPVREKLFF.

V usage is TRBV9 and J usage is TRBJ1-2; 7 bases agree with TRBD1. The junction had 10 bases not matched to a gene; V was cut back by 4 bases and J by 4 bases. This CDR3 spans 15 amino acids. The V gene's germline CDR1 is SGDLS and CDR2 YYNGEE. The CDR3 DNA follows: TGTGCCAGCAGCCCGGACGGCAGGGGGTCCTATGGCTACACCTTC. This sequence encodes CASSPDGRGSYGYTF. The full variable domain, with the rest looked up from reference TRBV9 and TRBJ1-2, is DSGVTQTPKHLITATGQRVTLRCSPRSGDLSVYWYQQSLDQGLQFLIQYYNGEERAKGNILERFSAQQFPDLHSELNLSSLELGDSALYFCASSPDGRGSYGYTFGSGTRLTVV.

On this clone itself: A read error may account for a junction end that differs from germline. V usage is TRBV6-1 and J usage is TRBJ1-2, with a tentative D call TRBD1 (5 bases). This CDR3 is 17 amino acids long. CDR1 and CDR2 (germline): MNHNS, SASEGT. The CDR3 nucleotides are TGTGCCATCAGTGAGTCGACCAGGACACCAGCTAACTATGGCTACACCTTC. Encoded protein: CAISESTRTPANYGYTF.

J is TRBJ2-2 and V is TRBV10-2; TRBD1 matches 11 bases. The germline V gene encodes CDR1 WSHSY and CDR2 SAAADI. V lost 3 bases to trimming and J lost 4 bases; unmatched junction nucleotides: 4. CDR3 length: 16 residues. The CDR3 DNA reads TGCGCCAGCAGTGACACCGGGACAGGGGGCACCGGGGAGCTGTTTTTT. Protein: CASSDTGTGGTGELFF.

The sample holds one count of this clone. This chain joins TRBV11-2 and TRBJ1-1; D remains unclear. CDR1 SGHAT and CDR2 FQNNGV come from the germline V gene. The CDR3 is 11 amino acids. V was clipped by 4 bases and J by 8 bases, with 8 bases between them. The CDR3 nucleotides read TGTGCCAGCAGCTCGGCGGGGGAAGCTTTCTTT. As protein: CASSSAGEAFF.

The V gene is TRBV4-1, the J gene TRBJ1-4; D unresolved. This CDR3 has 13 amino acids. With 5 bases removed from V and 5 bases from J, the gap between germline ends came to 9 bases. CDR1 and CDR2 (germline): MGHRA, YSYEKL. CDR3 in DNA: TGCGCCAGCAGCTCCCATGGGAATGAAAAACTGTTTTTT. Encoded protein: CASSSHGNEKLFF.

V is TRBV2 and J is TRBJ2-2, with 7 nucleotides matching TRBD2. The V gene end was trimmed by 4 bases and the J gene end by 6 bases; junction bases not matched to a gene: 8. The CDR3 length is 15 residues. Germline V gives CDR1 SNHLY, CDR2 FYNNEI. The CDR3 protein is CASSGEGGTAGELFF. Here the CDR3 DNA reads TGTGCCAGCAGTGGAGAGGGAGGGACGGCCGGGGAGCTGTTTTTT.

The CDR3 here is CASSQDPWTSGRADTQYF. DNA of the CDR3: TGCGCCAGCAGCCAAGATCCCTGGACTAGCGGACGTGCAGATACGCAGTATTTT. J is TRBJ2-3 and V is TRBV4-1, with 10 bases lining up with TRBD2. Germline CDR1 is MGHRA and CDR2 is YSYEKL. With V trimmed by 0 bases and J by 4 bases, 10 bases remained unmatched. The CDR3 contains 18 residues.

This clone came up once. The rearrangement uses TRBV9 and TRBJ2-7; 11 bases are a match to TRBD1. The CDR3 is made up of 16 amino acids. Trimming took 1 base from V and 2 from J; bases not matched to a gene: 5. The germline gives CDR1 SGDLS, CDR2 YYNGEE. CDR3 DNA sequence: TGTGCCAGCAGCGTAACCGGGGACAGGGGGACCTACGAGCAGTACTTC. Amino acid sequence: CASSVTGDRGTYEQYF.

The count of this clone is one. The chain carries TRBV19 and TRBJ2-7, with 16 bases lining up with TRBD2. The CDR3 runs to 19 residues. J lost 3 bases, V lost 10 bases, and 18 bases had no gene match. CDR1 is LNHDA, CDR2 SQIVND, per germline (reference sequence). The CDR3: CATEGKGLAGGPADYEQYF. CDR3 DNA: TGTGCCACTGAAGGGAAGGGACTAGCGGGAGGGCCAGCGGACTACGAGCAGTACTTC.

J is TRBJ2-7 and V is TRBV27, with D perhaps TRBD1 (8 bases). The CDR3 has 17 residues. V lost 5 bases, J lost 2 bases, and 22 bases lay in between. The germline CDR1 and CDR2 sequences are MNHEY and SMNVEV (reference sequence). CDR3 protein: CASSPGQAYGGTYEQYF. Here the CDR3 DNA reads TGTGCCAGCAGTCCGGGACAGGCGTACGGGGGGACCTACGAGCAGTACTTC.

The gene calls are TRBV5-1 and TRBJ2-7; no definite D call. Trimming took 4 bases from V and 3 from J, leaving 20 bases between them. Germline loops: CDR1 SGHRS, CDR2 YFSETQ. The CDR3 spans 16 residues. The CDR3 here is CASSPTVRLARYEQYF. In nucleotides, the CDR3 is TGCGCCAGCAGCCCCACGGTTAGGTTGGCACGCTACGAGCAGTACTTC.